This T cell receptor (beta chain) was documented in a study of Ad26.COV2.S vaccination and SARS-CoV-2 variants. On the study more broadly: Intramuscularly, Ad26.COV2.S was given either once or twice, 56 days apart.

Study conclusions and caveats: Post-vaccination breadth of spike-specific CD8+ and CD4+ T cell responses was reportedly substantial.

Comment on this clone: The target antigen is unknown.

The treatment is: some 19 received Ad26.COV2.S at low or high dose, single or two shots; several received placebo; per-sample allocation not given. On day 63 after the first injection, vaccine and placebo recipients gave samples. The CDR3 loop spans 15 amino acids. V shed 1 base and J 6 bases; nucleotides not matched to a gene: 2. In germline, CDR1 is LGHDT, CDR2 YNNKEL (reference sequence). The table came from immunoSEQ multiplex PCR; TCRdb's copy has only in-frame clones and leaves some out. The profile shows fewer than 800,000 clones, roughly 90% of them singletons. This sequence joins TRBV3-1 (or the pseudogene TRBV3-2) and TRBJ2-3; 12 bases line up with TRBD2. The input for sequencing was peripheral blood, taken in a trial of Ad26.COV2.S vaccine versus placebo. This clonotype originated in a person aged 18-60 years who received the Ad26.COV2.S COVID-19 vaccine or a placebo. The CDR3 here is CASSQAGTSGDTQYF. The CDR3 nucleotides are TGTGCCAGCAGCCAAGCCGGGACTAGCGGGGATACGCAGTATTTT.